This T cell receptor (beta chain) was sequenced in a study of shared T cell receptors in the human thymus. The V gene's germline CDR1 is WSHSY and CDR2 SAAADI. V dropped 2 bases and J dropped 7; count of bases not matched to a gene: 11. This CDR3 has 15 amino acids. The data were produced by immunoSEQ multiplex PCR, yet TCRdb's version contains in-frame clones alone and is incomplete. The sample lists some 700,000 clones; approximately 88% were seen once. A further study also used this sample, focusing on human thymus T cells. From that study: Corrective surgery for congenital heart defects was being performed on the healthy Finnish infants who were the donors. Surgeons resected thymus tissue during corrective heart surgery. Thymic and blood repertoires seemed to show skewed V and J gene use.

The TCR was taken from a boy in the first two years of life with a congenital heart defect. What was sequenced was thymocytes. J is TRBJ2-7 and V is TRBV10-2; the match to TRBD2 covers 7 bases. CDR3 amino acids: CASSEASGDPLEQYF. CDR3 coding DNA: TGCGCCAGCAGTGAGGCGAGCGGGGACCCCTTGGAGCAGTACTTC.